This TCR beta chain was recorded in a study of blood T cell repertoires in COVID-19 (TCRdb year 2020). Study-wide context: Samples covering the acute and convalescent phases of COVID-19 were provided by collaborators in the United States, Italy and Spain. Subjects who had been exposed to COVID-19, were actively infected with it, or had recovered from it provided the deeply sampled blood TCRbeta repertoires that made up the dataset. Nearly every sample came with metadata listing a de-identified subject ID, COVID-19 status, age in years and sex. Where HLA class I and class II types were available, the types were taken from metadata supplied by the sample provider, not from assay-based typing. Samples came from the ongoing ImmuneRACE study (first 160 participants) plus 1,254 subjects from 6 global collaborators. The material from the prospective study consisted of cDNA or gDNA derived from T cells, B-cell-depleted T cells, or PBMCs. The repertoires were released in a freely available public database intended as a resource for research on the immune response to SARS-CoV-2. The study at large found these results: The quantity of clinical and demographic metadata differed by source and by participant and was supplied without curation.

Participants in the prospective study were aged about 18 to 95 years, lived in under 30 United States geographic areas, and enrolled through a virtual design. Cohort assignment in the prospective study relied on participant-reported clinical history from a screening survey and a study questionnaire. Recovered participants in ImmuneRACE Cohort 3 were defined by two consecutive negative NP/OP PCR tests, clearance by a healthcare professional, or resolution of symptoms. Mobile phlebotomists in the prospective study collected whole blood, serum and a nasopharyngeal or oropharyngeal swab from every participant. Over an approximately 2-month period, participants in the prospective study had the option of providing additional blood draws and questionnaires. Before DNA extraction, prospective study blood samples were shipped either frozen or at room temperature. Notes on this clone: The target of this receptor is not known. Per-base quality was not reported, and no clone a single base away is much larger than it.

TCRbeta CDR3 regions were amplified from genomic DNA using the immunoSEQ Assay, a bias-controlled multiplex PCR. The original methods were these. Nucleated cell counts per sample were estimated from amplification of reference gene primers within the assay. Sequence reads were collapsed and filtered to measure the absolute abundance of every unique TCRbeta CDR3 rearrangement. Productive Simpson clonality was computed per sample as the square root of Simpson's diversity index over productive rearrangements. This immuneACCESS table, as held by TCRdb, lists in-frame sequences with V and J called but not all clones. Of the missing ones, under half trace to an unresolved V gene in checked studies; the others have no known cause. That table supplies the V and J calls and clone size; D and trimming were determined from the DNA. Within this sample are 250,000 to 350,000 clones, with roughly 85% of them counted one time only. The ten largest clones add up to roughly 6.2% of the sample.

From a lookup of the germline V gene, CDR1 and CDR2 are SGHVS and FNYEAQ. V is pruned by 2 bases and J by 5 bases, leaving 7 bases of the junction without a gene match. From cysteine to phenylalanine, the CDR3 is 15 amino acids long. Of the read, only the CDR3 DNA is kept; its 45 bases are in frame from base 1. This TCR derives from a woman in her forties who had recovered from COVID-19. This receptor chain uses TRBV7-6 and TRBJ2-5; 8 bases in the junction line up with TRBD1. Sample: PBMCs or T cells enriched from blood (not recorded which). The DNA is as follows: TGTGCCAGCAGCTTATCACAGGGGGTTGGGGAGACCCAGTACTTC. It is translated as CASSLSQGVGETQYF.